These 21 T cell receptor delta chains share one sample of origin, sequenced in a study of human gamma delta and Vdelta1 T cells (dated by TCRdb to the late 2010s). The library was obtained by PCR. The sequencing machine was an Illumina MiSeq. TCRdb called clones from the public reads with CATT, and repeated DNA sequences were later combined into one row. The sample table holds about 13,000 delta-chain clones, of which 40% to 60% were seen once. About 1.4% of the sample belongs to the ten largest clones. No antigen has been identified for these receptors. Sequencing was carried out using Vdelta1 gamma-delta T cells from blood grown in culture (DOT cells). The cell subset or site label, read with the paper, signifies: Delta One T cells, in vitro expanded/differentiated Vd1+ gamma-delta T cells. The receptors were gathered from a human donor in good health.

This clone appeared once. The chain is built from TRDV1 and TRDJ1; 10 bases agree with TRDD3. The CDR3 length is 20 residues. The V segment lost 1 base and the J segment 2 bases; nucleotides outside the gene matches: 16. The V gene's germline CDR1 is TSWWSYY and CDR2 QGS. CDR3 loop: CALGEPPSLGLGDATDKLIF. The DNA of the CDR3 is TGTGCTCTTGGGGAACCCCCTTCCTTAGGACTGGGGGATGCTACCGATAAACTCATCTTT.

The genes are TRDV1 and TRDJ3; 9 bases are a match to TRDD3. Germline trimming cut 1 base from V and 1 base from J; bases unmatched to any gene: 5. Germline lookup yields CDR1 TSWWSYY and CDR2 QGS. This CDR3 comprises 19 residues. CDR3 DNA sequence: TGTGCTCTTGGGGAACGGGGGGATACTAGGTCCTGGGACACCCGACAGATGTTTTTC. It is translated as CALGERGDTRSWDTRQMFF.

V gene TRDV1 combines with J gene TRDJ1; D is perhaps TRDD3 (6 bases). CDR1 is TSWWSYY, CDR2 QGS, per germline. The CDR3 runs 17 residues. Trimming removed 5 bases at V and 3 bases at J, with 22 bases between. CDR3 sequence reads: CALGNPLRRTGSDKLIF. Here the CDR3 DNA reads TGTGCTCTTGGGAACCCGTTACGCCGGACTGGGTCCGATAAACTCATCTTT.

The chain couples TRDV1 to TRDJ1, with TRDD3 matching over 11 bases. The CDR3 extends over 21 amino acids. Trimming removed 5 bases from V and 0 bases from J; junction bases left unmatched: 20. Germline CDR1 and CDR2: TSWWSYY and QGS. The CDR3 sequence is CALGTIPTLGDTVTYTDKLIF. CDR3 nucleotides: TGTGCTCTTGGGACAATTCCTACCCTGGGGGATACAGTAACGTACACCGATAAACTCATCTTT.

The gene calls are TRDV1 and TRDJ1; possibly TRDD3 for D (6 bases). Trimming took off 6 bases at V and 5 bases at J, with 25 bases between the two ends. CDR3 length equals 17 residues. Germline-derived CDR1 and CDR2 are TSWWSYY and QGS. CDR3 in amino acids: CALGVLGIKVGGDKLIF. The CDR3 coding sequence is TGTGCTCTTGGAGTTCTGGGGATTAAAGTGGGAGGAGATAAACTCATCTTT.

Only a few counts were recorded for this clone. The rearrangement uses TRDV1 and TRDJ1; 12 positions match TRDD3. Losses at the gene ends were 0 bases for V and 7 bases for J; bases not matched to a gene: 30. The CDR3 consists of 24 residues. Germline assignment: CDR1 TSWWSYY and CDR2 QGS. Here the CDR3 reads CALGELGAWGIRDDGVVSYLKLIF. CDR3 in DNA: TGTGCTCTTGGGGAACTGGGGGCCTGGGGGATACGGGACGATGGAGTGGTGTCCTACCTTAAACTCATCTTT.

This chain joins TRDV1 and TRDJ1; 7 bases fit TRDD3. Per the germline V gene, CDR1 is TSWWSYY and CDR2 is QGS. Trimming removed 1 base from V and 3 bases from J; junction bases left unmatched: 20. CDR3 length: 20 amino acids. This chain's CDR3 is CALGERSGLQVGGGPDKLIF. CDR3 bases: TGTGCTCTTGGGGAACGTTCGGGCCTACAGGTTGGTGGGGGACCCGATAAACTCATCTTT.

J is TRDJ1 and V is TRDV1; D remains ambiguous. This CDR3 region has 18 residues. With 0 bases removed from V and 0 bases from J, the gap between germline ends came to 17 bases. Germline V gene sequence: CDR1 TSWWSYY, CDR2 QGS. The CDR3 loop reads CALGELYPTVPYTDKLIF. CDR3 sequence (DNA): TGTGCTCTTGGGGAACTGTACCCAACAGTTCCGTACACCGATAAACTCATCTTT.

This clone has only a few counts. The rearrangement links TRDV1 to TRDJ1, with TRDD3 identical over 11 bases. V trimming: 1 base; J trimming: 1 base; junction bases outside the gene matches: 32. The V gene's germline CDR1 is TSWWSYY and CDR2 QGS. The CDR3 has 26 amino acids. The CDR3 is CALGEHYGAFPTPMLGDTPFTDKLIF. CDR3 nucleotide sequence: TGTGCTCTTGGGGAACATTACGGGGCCTTTCCTACGCCGATGCTGGGGGATACCCCATTCACCGATAAACTCATCTTT.

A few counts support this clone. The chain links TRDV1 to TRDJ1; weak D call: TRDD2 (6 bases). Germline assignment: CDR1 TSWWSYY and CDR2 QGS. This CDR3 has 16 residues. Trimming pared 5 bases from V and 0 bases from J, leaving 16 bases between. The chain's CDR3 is CALGSLLPPYTDKLIF. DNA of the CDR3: TGTGCTCTTGGGTCCCTCCTACCTCCTTACACCGATAAACTCATCTTT.

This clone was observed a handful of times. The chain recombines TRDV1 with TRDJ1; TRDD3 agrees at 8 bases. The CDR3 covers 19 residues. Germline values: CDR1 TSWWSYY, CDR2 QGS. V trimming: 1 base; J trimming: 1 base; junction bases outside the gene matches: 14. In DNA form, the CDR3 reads TGTGCTCTTGGGGAACCCACACCCCTAGGGATACGAGGCACCGATAAACTCATCTTT. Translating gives CALGEPTPLGIRGTDKLIF.

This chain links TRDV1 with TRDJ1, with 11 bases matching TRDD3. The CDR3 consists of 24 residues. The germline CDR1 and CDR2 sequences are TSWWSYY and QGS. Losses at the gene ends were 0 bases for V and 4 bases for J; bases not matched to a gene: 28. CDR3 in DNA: TGTGCTCTTGGGGAACTGCCCTCCTCCACCCTTGTTAGGGTGGGGGATACGCTGATCGATAAACTCATCTTT. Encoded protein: CALGELPSSTLVRVGDTLIDKLIF.

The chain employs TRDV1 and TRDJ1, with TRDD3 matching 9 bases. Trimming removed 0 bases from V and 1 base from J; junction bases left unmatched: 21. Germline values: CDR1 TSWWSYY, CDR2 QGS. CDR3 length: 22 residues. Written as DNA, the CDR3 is TGTGCTCTTGGGGAACTTTCGGAAAGGACTGGGGGACCCCGGTCTACCACCGATAAACTCATCTTT. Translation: CALGELSERTGGPRSTTDKLIF.

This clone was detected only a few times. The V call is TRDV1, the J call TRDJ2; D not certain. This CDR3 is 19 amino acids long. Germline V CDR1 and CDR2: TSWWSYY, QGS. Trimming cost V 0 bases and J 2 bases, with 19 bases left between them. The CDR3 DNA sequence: TGTGCTCTTGGGGAACTAGTCCTGCTTGGGCCCAGATTGACAGCACAACTCTTCTTT. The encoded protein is CALGELVLLGPRLTAQLFF.

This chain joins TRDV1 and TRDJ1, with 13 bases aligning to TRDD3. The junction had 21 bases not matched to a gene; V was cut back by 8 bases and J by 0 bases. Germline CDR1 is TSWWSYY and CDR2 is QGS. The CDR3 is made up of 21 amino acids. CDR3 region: CALCAGRPVLGDTGYTDKLIF. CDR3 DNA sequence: TGTGCTCTTTGTGCTGGTCGTCCCGTACTGGGGGATACGGGGTACACCGATAAACTCATCTTT.

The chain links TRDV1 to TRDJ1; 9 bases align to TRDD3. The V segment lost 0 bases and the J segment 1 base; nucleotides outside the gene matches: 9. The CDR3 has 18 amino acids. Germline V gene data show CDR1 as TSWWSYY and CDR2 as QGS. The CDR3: CALGELPIWGMSTDKLIF. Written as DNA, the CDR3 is TGTGCTCTTGGGGAACTCCCTATCTGGGGGATGAGCACCGATAAACTCATCTTT.

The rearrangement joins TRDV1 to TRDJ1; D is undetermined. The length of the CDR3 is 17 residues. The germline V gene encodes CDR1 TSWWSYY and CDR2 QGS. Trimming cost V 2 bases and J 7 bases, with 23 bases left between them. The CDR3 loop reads CALGEGLRNSSPTKLIF. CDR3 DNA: TGTGCTCTTGGGGAAGGTCTTAGAAACTCGTCCCCCACTAAACTCATCTTT.

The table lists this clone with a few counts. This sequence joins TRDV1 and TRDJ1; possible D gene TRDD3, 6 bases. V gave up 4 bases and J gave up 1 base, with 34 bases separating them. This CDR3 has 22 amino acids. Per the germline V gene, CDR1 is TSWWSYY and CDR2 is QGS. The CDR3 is CALGVARLGGPTPPGVTDKLIF. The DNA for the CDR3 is TGTGCTCTTGGGGTGGCCCGATTAGGAGGACCTACTCCACCTGGGGTCACCGATAAACTCATCTTT.

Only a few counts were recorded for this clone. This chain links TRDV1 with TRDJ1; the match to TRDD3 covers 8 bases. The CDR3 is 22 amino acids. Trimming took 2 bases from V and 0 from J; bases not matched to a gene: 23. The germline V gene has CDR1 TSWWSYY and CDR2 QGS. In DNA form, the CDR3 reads TGTGCTCTTGGGGAAATCAGGTTCTTATACTGGGGGGCAACCTTAAACACCGATAAACTCATCTTT. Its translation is CALGEIRFLYWGATLNTDKLIF.

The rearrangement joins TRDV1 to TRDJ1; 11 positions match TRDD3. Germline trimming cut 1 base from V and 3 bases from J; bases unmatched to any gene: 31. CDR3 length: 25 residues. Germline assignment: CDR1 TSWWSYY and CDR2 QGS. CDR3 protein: CALGEPSSNSPLGVLGDKISDKLIF. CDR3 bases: TGTGCTCTTGGGGAACCCAGTAGCAATTCCCCCTTAGGGGTACTGGGGGATAAAATATCCGATAAACTCATCTTT.

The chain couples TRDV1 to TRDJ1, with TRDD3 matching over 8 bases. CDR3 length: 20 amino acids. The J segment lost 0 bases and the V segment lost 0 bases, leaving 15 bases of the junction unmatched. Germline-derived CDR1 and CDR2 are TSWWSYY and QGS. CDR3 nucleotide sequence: TGTGCTCTTGGGGAACTAGTCCCGTACTGGGGATACCATTACACCGATAAACTCATCTTT. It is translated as CALGELVPYWGYHYTDKLIF.